These T cell receptor beta chains were read from a single sample in a study of beta chain features in type 1 diabetes. Data came from immunoSEQ multiplex PCR; TCRdb stores just in-frame clones and leaves some out. The sample carries 200,000 to 300,000 clones, about a fifth recorded once. Sequencing was carried out using naive CD4+ T cells from blood. These receptors were obtained from a woman aged 40-49 years with type 1 diabetes. Both conserved end residues are part of each CDR3. The D gene is left open where the match is weak. The size of a clone is reported for some rows only, either as once, few or many, or as a class for expanded clones.

>NA|TRBV5-4|TRBJ2-7|NA
TGTGCCAGCAGTTTTTCCCAGGGGTTCGCCTACGAGCAGTACTTC
CASSFSQGFAYEQYF
>NA|TRBV27|TRBJ1-1|NA
TGTGCCAGCAGTTTTACCAAAACAGGGTTTGGAGCTTTCTTT
CASSFTKTGFGAFF
>NA|TRBV4-2|TRBJ2-3|TRBD1
TGTGCCAGCAGCCCTTCCTGGGACAGTTTAGGGTCACAGGATACGCAGTATTTT
CASSPSWDSLGSQDTQYF
>NA|TRBV29-1|TRBJ2-3|NA
TGCAGCGTTGTCCAGCCAAGCGGCCGTGCTACTAGCACAGATACGCAGTATTTT
CSVVQPSGRATSTDTQYF
>NA|TRBV5-1|TRBJ2-1|TRBD2
TGCGCCAGCAGCTTTCTAGCGGGAGCCTACAATGAGCAGTTCTTC
CASSFLAGAYNEQFF
>few|TRBV6-1|TRBJ1-1|TRBD1
TGTGCCAGCAGTGAAGGACAGGGCCAGGGGACTGAAGCTTTCTTT
CASSEGQGQGTEAFF
>NA|TRBV5-4|TRBJ2-3|TRBD1
TGTGCCAGCAGTGCCGGGACAGGGAGGGATACGCAGTATTTT
CASSAGTGRDTQYF
>NA|TRBV29-1|TRBJ1-1|TRBD1
TGCAGCGTCACGGGACAGCCGAACACTGAAGCTTTCTTT
CSVTGQPNTEAFF
>NA|TRBV4-3|TRBJ1-5|NA
TGCGCCAGCAGCCAGCGTACGGGGGATCAGCCCCAGCATTTT
CASSQRTGDQPQHF
>few|TRBV18|TRBJ1-2|NA
TGTGCCAGCTCACCGGACTCCAACTATGGCTACACCTTC
CASSPDSNYGYTF
>few|TRBV7-9|TRBJ1-4|NA
TGTGCCAGCAGCCCTCGACAGGTTAATGAAAAACTGTTTTTT
CASSPRQVNEKLFF
>NA|TRBV30|TRBJ2-7|NA
TGTGCCTGGATGGCGGAGAGCTCCTACGAGCAGTACTTC
CAWMAESSYEQYF
>few|TRBV7-9|TRBJ1-2|NA
TGTGCCAGCAGCTTAGACAGCCCCCTTAGGAACTACACCTTC
CASSLDSPLRNYTF
>few|TRBV6-6|TRBJ2-7|NA
TGTGCCAGCAGTTACAGGGAGGCCGAGCAGTACTTC
CASSYREAEQYF
>few|TRBV2|TRBJ2-2|NA
TGTGCCAGCAGTAGCGGGAACACCGGGGAGCTGTTTTTT
CASSSGNTGELFF
>few|TRBV5-6|TRBJ2-5|NA
TGTGCCAGCAGCTTGCAAAGGCTAGAAGAGACCCAGTACTTC
CASSLQRLEETQYF
>NA|TRBV7-2|TRBJ2-5|TRBD2
TGTGCCAGCAGCCCCCCGGGACTAAGAGAGACCCAGTACTTC
CASSPPGLRETQYF
>NA|TRBV4-1|TRBJ2-5|TRBD1
TGCGCCAGCAGCCTCTCCGGGACAGGGGAAGAGACCCAGTACTTC
CASSLSGTGEETQYF
>NA|TRBV28|TRBJ1-2|TRBD1
TGTGCCATCTGGGACAGGGGAGGATTCGACTACACCTTC
CAIWDRGGFDYTF
>NA|TRBV18|TRBJ1-1|NA
TGTGCCAGCTCACCACCGAGGTGGGCTGAAGCTTTCTTT
CASSPPRWAEAFF
>few|TRBV18|TRBJ2-1|NA
TGTGCCAGCTCACCACCGGTCCAGTACAATGAGCAGTTCTTC
CASSPPVQYNEQFF
>NA|TRBV4-3|TRBJ1-1|TRBD1
TGCGCCAGCAGCCAAGAAGAGGGGACAGCGAACACTGAAGCTTTCTTT
CASSQEEGTANTEAFF
>few|TRBV5-6|TRBJ2-4|NA
TGTGCCAGCAGCCTTCATGCCCCCCCGGTCATTCAGTACTTC
CASSLHAPPVIQYF
>few|TRBV6-5|TRBJ1-1|NA
TGTGCCAGCAGTCGGTCGGCCGGGACTGAAGCTTTCTTT
CASSRSAGTEAFF
>NA|TRBV2|TRBJ2-4|NA
TGTGCCAGTCAGGGAATAGCCAAAAACATTCAGTACTTC
CASQGIAKNIQYF
>NA|TRBV29-1|TRBJ1-2|TRBD1
TGCAGCGTTCTGGGACAGGCTTTCTATGGCTACACCTTC
CSVLGQAFYGYTF